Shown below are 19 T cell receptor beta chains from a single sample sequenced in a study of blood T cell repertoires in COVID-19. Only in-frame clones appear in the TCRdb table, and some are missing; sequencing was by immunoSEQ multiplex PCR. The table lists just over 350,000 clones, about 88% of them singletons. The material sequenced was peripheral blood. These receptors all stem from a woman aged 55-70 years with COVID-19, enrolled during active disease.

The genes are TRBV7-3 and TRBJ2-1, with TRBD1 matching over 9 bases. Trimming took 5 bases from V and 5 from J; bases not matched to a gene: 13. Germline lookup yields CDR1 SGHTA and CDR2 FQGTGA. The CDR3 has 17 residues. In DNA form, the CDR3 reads TGTGCCAGCAGCCCTTACTCGGAGGGGGACAGGGACAATGAGCAGTTCTTC. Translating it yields CASSPYSEGDRDNEQFF.

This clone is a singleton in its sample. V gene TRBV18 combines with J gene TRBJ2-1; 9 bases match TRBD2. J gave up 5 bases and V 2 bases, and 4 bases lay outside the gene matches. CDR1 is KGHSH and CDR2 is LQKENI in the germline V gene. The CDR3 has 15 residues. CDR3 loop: CASSPKAGGNNEQFF. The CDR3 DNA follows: TGTGCCAGCTCACCAAAGGCGGGGGGGAACAATGAGCAGTTCTTC.

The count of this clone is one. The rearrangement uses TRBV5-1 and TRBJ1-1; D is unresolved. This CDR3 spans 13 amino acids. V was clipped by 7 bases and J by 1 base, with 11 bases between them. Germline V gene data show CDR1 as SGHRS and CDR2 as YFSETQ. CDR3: CASSAARNTEAFF. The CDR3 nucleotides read TGCGCCAGCTCTGCGGCTCGGAACACTGAAGCTTTCTTT.

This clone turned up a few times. CDR3 bases: TGTGCCAGCAGCCAGGATCTGGACAGGGACGCTGGAAACACCATATATTTT. It codes for CASSQDLDRDAGNTIYF. The chain uses TRBV14 and TRBJ1-3; 8 positions match TRBD1. The CDR3 length is 17 residues. V shed 3 bases and J 2 bases; nucleotides not matched to a gene: 9. Germline loops: CDR1 SGHDN, CDR2 FVKESK.

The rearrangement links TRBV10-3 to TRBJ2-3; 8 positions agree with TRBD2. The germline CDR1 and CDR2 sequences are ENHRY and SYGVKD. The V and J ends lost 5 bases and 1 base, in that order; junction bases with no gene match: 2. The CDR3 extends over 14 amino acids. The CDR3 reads CAISLTSGTDTQYF. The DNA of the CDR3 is TGTGCCATCAGTCTGACTAGCGGCACAGATACGCAGTATTTT.

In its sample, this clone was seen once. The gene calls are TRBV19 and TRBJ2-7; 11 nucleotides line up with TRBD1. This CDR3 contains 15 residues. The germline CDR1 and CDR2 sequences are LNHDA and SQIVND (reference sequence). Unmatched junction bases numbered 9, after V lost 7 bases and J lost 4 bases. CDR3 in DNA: TGTGCCAGTACCGCCGGGACAGGGGGATCTTACGAGCAGTACTTC. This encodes CASTAGTGGSYEQYF.

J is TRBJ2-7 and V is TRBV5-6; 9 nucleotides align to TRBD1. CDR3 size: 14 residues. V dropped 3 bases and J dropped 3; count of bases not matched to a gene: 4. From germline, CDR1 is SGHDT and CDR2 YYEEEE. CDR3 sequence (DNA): TGTGCCAGCAGCTCTGACAGGGGGGGCTACGAGCAGTACTTC. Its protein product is CASSSDRGGYEQYF.

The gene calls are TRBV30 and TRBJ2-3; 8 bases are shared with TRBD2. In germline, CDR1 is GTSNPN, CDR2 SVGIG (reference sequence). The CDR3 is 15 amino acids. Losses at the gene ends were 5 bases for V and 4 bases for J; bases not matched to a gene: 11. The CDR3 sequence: CAWGPGGGLADTQYF. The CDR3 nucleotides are TGTGCCTGGGGGCCCGGCGGGGGGTTAGCAGATACGCAGTATTTT.

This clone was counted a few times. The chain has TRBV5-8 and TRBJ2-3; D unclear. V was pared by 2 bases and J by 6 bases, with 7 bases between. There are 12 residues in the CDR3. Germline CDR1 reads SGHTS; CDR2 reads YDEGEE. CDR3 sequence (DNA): TGTGCCAGCAGCTTCCGTATGGATACGCAGTATTTT. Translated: CASSFRMDTQYF.

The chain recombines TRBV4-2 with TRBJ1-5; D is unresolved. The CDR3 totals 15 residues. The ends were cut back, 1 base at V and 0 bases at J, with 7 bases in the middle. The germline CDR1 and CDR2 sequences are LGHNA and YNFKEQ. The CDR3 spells CASSQAPYSNQPQHF. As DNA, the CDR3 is TGTGCCAGCAGCCAAGCCCCCTATAGCAATCAGCCCCAGCATTTT.

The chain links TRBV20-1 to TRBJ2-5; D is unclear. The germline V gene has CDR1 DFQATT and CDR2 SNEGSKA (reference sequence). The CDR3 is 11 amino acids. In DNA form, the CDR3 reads TGCAGCCAGCTTTGGGCGCAGACCCAGTACTTC. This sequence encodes CSQLWAQTQYF.

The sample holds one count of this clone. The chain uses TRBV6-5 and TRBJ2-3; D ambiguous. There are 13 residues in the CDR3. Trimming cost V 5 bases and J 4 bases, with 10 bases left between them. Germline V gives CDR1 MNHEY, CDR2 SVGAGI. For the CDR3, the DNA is TGTGCCAGCAGTATGGCCCCCCCAGATACGCAGTATTTT. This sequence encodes CASSMAPPDTQYF.

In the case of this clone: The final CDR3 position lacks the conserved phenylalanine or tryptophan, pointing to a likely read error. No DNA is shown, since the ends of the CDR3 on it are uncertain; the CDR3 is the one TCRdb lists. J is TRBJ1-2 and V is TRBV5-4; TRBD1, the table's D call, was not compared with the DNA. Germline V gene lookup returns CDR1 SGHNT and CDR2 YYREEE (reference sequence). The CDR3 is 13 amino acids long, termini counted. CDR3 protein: CASSRTPGQGISI.

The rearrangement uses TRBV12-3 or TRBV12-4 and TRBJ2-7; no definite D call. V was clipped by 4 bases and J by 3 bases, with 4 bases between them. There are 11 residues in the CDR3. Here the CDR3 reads CASSSGYEQYF. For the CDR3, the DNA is TGTGCCAGCAGTTCGGGCTACGAGCAGTACTTC.

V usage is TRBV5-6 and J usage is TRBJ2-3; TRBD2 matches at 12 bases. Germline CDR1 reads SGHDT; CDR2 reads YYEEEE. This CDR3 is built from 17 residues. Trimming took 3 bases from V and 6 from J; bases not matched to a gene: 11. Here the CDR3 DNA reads TGTGCCAGCAGCTCTCTACTAAGACTAGCGGGGGACGATACGCAGTATTTT. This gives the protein CASSSLLRLAGDDTQYF.

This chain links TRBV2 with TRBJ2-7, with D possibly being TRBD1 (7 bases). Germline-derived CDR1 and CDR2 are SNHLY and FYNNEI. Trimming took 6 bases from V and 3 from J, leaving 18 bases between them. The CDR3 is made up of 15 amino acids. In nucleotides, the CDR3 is TGTGCCAGCAGGCTCGGGCCAGGGGGAGGCTACGAGCAGTACTTC. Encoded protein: CASRLGPGGGYEQYF.

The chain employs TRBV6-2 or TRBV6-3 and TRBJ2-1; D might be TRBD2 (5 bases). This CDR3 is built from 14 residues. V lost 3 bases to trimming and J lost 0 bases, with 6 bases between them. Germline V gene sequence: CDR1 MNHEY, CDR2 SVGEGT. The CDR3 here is CASSYGSSYNEQFF. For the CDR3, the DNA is TGTGCCAGCAGTTATGGGAGCTCCTACAATGAGCAGTTCTTC.

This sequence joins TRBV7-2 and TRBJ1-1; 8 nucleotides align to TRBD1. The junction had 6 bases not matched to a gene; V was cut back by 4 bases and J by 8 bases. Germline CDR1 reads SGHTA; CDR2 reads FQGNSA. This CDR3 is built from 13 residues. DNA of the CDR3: TGTGCCAGCAGCTACAGTTGGGACAGGGAAGCTTTCTTT. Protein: CASSYSWDREAFF. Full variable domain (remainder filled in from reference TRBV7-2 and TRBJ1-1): GAGVSQSPSNKVTEKGKDVELRCDPISGHTALYWYRQSLGQGLEFLIYFQGNSAPDKSGLPSDRFSAERTGGSVSTLTIQRTQQEDSAVYLCASSYSWDREAFFGQGTRLTVV.

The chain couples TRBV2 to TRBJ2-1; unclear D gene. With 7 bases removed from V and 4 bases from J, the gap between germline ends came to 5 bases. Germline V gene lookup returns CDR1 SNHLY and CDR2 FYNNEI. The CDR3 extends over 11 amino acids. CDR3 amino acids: CASTLYNEQFF. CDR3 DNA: TGTGCCAGCACCCTTTACAATGAGCAGTTCTTC.